This entry describes one TCR beta chain. Under the authors' procedure: From reference gene primer amplification, estimates of nucleated cell counts were derived. Clones were read by immunoSEQ multiplex PCR, and TCRdb kept only the in-frame ones, dropping some. That table furnishes V, J and clone size, whereas the DNA furnished D and trimming. The sample has tens of thousands of clones; about four fifths are singletons. This record belongs to a study of blood T cell repertoires in COVID-19. As for the study in general: Samples taken during acute and convalescent COVID-19 were collected in the United States, Italy and Spain. In each case, the material was cDNA or gDNA derived from T cells, B-cell-depleted T cells, or PBMCs.

V dropped 3 bases and J dropped 8; count of bases not matched to a gene: 3. Germline CDR1 is KGHSH and CDR2 is LQKENI. This CDR3 is built from 13 residues. This clonotype was sampled from a woman aged 60-75 years with acute or convalescent COVID-19. What was sequenced was peripheral blood. The chain has TRBV18 and TRBJ1-3; TRBD1 matches at 8 bases. The DNA of the CDR3 is TGTGCCAGCTCACCGACAGGGGTGGACACCATATATTTT. This translates into CASSPTGVDTIYF.